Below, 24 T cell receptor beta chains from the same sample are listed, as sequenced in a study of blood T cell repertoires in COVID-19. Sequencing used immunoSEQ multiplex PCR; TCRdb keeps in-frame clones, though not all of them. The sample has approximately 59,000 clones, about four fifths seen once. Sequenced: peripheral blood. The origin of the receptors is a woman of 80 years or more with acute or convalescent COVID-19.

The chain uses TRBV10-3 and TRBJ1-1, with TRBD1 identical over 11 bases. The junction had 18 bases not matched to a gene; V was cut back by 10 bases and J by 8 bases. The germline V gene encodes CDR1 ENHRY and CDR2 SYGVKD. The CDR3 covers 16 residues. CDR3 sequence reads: CATRETDRDRGLEAFF. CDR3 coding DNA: TGTGCCACTAGGGAGACCGACCGGGACAGGGGGTTGGAAGCTTTCTTT.

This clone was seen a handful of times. The CDR3 region has the DNA TGTGCCAGCATGAACCAGGGGAAAAAACTGTTTTTT. Protein sequence: CASMNQGKKLFF. The chain couples TRBV5-3 to TRBJ1-4, with TRBD1 as a possible D gene (6 bases). Being an ORF, TRBV5-3 has a function that is uncertain. Trimming removed 8 bases from V and 9 bases from J, with 14 bases in between. The length of the CDR3 is 12 residues.

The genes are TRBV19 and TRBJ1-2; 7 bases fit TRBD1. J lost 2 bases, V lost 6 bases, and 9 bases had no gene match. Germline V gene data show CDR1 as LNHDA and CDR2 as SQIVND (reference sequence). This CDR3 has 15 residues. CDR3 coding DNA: TGTGCCAGTAGCTTCCCGGGACAGATCAACTATGGCTACACCTTC. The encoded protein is CASSFPGQINYGYTF.

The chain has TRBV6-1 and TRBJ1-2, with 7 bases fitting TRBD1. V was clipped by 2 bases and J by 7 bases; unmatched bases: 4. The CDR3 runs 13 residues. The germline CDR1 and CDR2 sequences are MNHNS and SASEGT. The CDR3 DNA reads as TGTGCCAGCAGTGAAATACAGGGGAGTGGCTACACCTTC. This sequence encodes CASSEIQGSGYTF.

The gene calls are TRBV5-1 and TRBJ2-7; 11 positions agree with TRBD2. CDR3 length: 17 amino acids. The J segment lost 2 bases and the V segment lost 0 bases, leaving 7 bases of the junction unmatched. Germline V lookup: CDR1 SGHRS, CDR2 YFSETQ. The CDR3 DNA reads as TGCGCCAGCAGCTTGGAGCGGGTAGCGGGAGGGCCCTACGAGCAGTACTTC. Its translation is CASSLERVAGGPYEQYF.

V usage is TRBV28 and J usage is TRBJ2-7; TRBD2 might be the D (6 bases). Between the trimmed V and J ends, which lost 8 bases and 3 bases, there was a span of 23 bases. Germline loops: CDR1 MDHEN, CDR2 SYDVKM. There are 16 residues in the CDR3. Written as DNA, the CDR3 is TGTGCCAGCCGCGGGGTCCCAGGTGGACGGGTCTACGAGCAGTACTTC. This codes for CASRGVPGGRVYEQYF. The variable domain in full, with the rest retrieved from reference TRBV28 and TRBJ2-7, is DVKVTQSSRYLVKRTGEKVFLECVQDMDHENMFWYRQDPGLGLRLIYFSYDVKMKEKGDIPEGYSVSREKKERFSLILESASTNQTSMYLCASRGVPGGRVYEQYFGPGTRLTVT.

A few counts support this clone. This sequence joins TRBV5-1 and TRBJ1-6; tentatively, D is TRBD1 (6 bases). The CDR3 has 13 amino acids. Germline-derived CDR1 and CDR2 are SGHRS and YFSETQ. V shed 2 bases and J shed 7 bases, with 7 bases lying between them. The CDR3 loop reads CASSLQGNSPLHF. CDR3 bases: TGCGCCAGCAGCTTACAGGGAAATTCACCCCTCCACTTT.

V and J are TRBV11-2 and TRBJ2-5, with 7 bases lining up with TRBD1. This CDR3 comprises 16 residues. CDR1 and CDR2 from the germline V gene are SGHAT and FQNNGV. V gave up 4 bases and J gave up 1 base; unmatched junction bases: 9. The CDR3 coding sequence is TGTGCCAGCAGCTCCCACCGGGACAGAAGCCAAGAGACCCAGTACTTC. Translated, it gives CASSSHRDRSQETQYF.

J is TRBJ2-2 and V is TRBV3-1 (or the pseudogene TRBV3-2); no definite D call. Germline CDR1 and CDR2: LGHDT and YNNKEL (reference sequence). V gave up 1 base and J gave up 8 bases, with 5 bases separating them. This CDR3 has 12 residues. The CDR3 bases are TGTGCCAGCAGCCAAGCGACAGGGGAGCTGTTTTTT. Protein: CASSQATGELFF.

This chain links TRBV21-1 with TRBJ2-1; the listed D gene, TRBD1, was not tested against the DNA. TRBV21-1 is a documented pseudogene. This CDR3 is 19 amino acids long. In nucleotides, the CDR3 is TGTGCCAGCAGCAAAAAAGTAGGCCTCAGGGAAAGCTCCTACAATGAGCAGTTCTTC. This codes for CASSKKVGLRESSYNEQFF.

CDR3 DNA sequence: TGTGCCAGCAGCCAGCGTCAGGGATATGGGGACACTGAAGCTTTCTTT. It yields the protein CASSQRQGYGDTEAFF. The V and J genes are TRBV3-1 (or the pseudogene TRBV3-2) and TRBJ1-1, with D maybe TRBD1 (5 bases). Trimming pared 3 bases from V and 3 bases from J, leaving 17 bases between. The germline V gene encodes CDR1 LGHDT and CDR2 YNNKEL (reference sequence). This CDR3 spans 16 amino acids.

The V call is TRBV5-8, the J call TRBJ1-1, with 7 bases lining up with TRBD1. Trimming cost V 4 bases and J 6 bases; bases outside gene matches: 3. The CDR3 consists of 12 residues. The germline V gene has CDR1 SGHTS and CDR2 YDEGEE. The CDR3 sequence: CASSGQGAEAFF. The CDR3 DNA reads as TGTGCCAGCAGCGGGCAGGGGGCTGAAGCTTTCTTT.

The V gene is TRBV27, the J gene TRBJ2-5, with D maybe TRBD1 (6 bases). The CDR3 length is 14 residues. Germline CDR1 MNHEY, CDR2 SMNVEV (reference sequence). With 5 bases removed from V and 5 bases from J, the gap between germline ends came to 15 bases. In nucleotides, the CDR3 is TGTGCCAGCAGTCCGGACAGTCTGGGGGAGACCCAGTACTTC. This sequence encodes CASSPDSLGETQYF.

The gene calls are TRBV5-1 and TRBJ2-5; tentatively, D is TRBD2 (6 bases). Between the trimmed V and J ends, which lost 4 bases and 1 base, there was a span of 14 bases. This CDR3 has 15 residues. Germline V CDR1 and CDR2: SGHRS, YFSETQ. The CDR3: CASSGGAGSQETQYF. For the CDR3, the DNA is TGCGCCAGCAGCGGGGGAGCGGGCAGCCAAGAGACCCAGTACTTC.

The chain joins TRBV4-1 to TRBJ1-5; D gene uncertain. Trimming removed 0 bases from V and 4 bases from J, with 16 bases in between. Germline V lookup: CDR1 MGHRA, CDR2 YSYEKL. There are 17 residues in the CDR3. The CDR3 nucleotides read TGCGCCAGCAGCCAAGAGATCGCCGGAGGTCGGAATCAGCCCCAGCATTTT. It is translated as CASSQEIAGGRNQPQHF.

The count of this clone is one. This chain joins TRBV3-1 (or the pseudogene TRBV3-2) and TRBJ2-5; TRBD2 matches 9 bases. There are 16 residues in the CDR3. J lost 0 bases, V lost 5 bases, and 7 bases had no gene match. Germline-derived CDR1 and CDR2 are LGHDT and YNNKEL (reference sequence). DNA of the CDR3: TGTGCCAGCAGCGACTCGACTAGCGGATACCAAGAGACCCAGTACTTC. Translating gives CASSDSTSGYQETQYF.

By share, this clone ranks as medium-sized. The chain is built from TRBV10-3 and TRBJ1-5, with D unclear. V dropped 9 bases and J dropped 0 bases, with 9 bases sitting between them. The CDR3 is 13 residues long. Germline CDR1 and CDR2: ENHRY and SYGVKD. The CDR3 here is CAIPPYSNQPQHF. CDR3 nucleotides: TGTGCCATACCACCCTATAGCAATCAGCCCCAGCATTTT.

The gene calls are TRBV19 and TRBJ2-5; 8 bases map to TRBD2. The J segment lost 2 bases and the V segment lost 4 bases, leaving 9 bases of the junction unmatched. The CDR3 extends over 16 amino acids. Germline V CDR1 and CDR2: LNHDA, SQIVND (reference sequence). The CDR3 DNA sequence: TGTGCCAGTAGTAAGGGACGGGGGGGCATTCAAGAGACCCAGTACTTC. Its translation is CASSKGRGGIQETQYF.

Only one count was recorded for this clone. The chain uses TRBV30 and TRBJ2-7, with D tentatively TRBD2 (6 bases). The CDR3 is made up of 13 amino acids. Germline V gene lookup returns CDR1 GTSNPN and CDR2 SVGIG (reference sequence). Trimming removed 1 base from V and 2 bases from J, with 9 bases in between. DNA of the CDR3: TGTGCCTGGAGTGGGGGACTCACCTACGAGCAGTACTTC. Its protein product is CAWSGGLTYEQYF. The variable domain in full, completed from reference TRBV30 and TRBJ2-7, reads SQTIHQWPATLVQPVGSPLSLECTVEGTSNPNLYWYRQAAGRGLQLLFYSVGIGQISSEVPQNLSASRPQDRQFILSSKKLLLSDSGFYLCAWSGGLTYEQYFGPGTRLTVT.

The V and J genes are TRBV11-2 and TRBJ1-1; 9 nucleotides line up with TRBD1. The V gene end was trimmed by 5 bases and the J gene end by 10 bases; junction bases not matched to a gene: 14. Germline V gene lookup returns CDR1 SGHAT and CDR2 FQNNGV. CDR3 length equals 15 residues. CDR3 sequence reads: CASSPLPGTGFGAFF. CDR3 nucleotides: TGTGCCAGCAGCCCCCTTCCCGGGACAGGGTTTGGAGCTTTCTTT.

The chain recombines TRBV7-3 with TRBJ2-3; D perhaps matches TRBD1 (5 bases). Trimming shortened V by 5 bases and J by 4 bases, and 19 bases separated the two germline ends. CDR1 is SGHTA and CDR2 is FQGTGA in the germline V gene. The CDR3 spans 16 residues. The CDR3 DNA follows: TGTGCCAGCAGCCCCCGCGGCAGGGCGTGGCCAGATACGCAGTATTTT. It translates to CASSPRGRAWPDTQYF.

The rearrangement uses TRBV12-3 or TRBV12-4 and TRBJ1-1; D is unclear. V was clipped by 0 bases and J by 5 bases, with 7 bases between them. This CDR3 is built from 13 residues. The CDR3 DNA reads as TGTGCCAGCAGTTTAGCGACTGAGACTGAAGCTTTCTTT. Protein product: CASSLATETEAFF.

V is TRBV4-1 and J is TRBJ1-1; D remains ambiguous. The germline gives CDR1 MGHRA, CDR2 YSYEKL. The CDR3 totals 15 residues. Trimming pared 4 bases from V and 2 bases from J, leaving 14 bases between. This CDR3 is CASSLARADNTEAFF. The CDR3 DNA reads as TGCGCCAGCAGCCTCGCGAGGGCCGACAACACTGAAGCTTTCTTT.

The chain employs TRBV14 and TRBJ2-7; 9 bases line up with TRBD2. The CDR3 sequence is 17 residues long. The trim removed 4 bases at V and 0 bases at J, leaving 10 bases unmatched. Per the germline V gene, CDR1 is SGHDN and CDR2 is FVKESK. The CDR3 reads CASSPPKLAGVSYEQYF. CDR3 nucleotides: TGTGCCAGCAGCCCGCCAAAACTAGCGGGCGTCTCCTACGAGCAGTACTTC.